The sequence of this TCR beta chain was determined in a study of CD8+ T cells in alopecia areata (dated by TCRdb to about 2018). A note on the overall study: Treated patients were enrolled in an open-label pilot trial of oral tofacitinib, 5 to 10 mg twice daily, for moderate-to-severe alopecia areata. RNA came from the PAXgene miRNA kit for fixed scalp, the miRNeasy kit for PBMCs, and the RNeasy kit for mouse skin. Biopsies were taken from tofacitinib-treated patients at baseline and again at 4 and 24 weeks into treatment, and several of those patients also had a later scalp biopsy. On the human side, TCRbeta sequencing was run on scalp tissue and on sorted CD4+ and CD8+ peripheral blood T cells from healthy controls and from alopecia areata patients with either patchy or totalis/universalis disease. immunoSEQ multiplex PCR using 35 Vbeta forward primers and 13 Jbeta reverse primers was used to amplify TCRbeta CDR3 regions. For the treated patients, the SALT score, which quantifies what percentage of scalp surface area is affected, served as the measure of disease severity. Tofacitinib was given for 6 to 18 months, followed by 6 months of follow-up off drug to assess delayed response and recurrence. To study T cell clonal expansion in alopecia areata, the researchers applied high-throughput TCRbeta sequencing to both the C3H/HeJ mouse model and human patients. Scalp clonality was compared among normal scalp (n=4), patchy alopecia areata scalp (n=8), and alopecia totalis/universalis scalp (n=8). General conclusions and limits of the study: During tofacitinib treatment, many expanded lesional clones remained in scalp and blood, and this persistence may partly explain relapse after treatment is stopped. The treated cohort was small, with a single nonresponder, so links between baseline CD8+ expansion and response need larger studies. Resident alphabeta T cells in normal human skin are also sequenced, complicating scalp TCR repertoire analysis, unlike mouse skin dominated by gammadelta T cells. Tofacitinib significantly lowered scalp clonality and the number of expanded CD8+ clones among the top 100 scalp clones. Higher clonality and more expanded CD8+ clones were observed in lesional scalp than in normal scalp, particularly in alopecia totalis/universalis, a finding suggestive of antigenic drive. Shared TCR sequences between patients were less evident than in mice, which may be partly attributable to HLA diversity in the patient population.

The receptor library was made with the immunoSEQ multiplex PCR assay. RNA was extracted from all samples and reverse transcribed into cDNA, which served as template for TCR sequencing. First-strand cDNA was synthesized using SuperScript III with a 2:1 mix of oligo-dT and random hexamers. A synthetic immune receptor repertoire was used to gauge amplification bias, and whatever bias remained was removed computationally. Per the authors' processing: Raw reads were preprocessed to remove errors, and CDR3 was defined according to IMGT conventions as the region from the conserved cysteine to phenylalanine. Clonality was computed by normalizing Shannon entropy by log2 of the number of productive unique TCRs and subtracting the result from 1. Whether each scalp clone was CD4 or CD8 was inferred by checking scalp TCRbeta sequences against the CD4 and CD8 repertoires from sorted blood. Not all clones reach the TCRdb copy of this immuneACCESS table, which keeps in-frame sequences only. Checked studies attribute under half of the gap to unresolved V genes and leave the rest unexplained. V and J calls and clone size are copied from that table; D and trimming were computed from the DNA. The sample records roughly 12,000 clones, approximately 67% of which are singletons. Roughly 7.3% of the sample belongs to the ten largest clones.

Details on this clone: There is no known antigen for this receptor. The record has no base qualities; no much larger clone is one base away.

The time point label corresponds to: less than five weeks on oral tofacitinib. In the paper's terms, the treatment or condition label means: oral pan-JAK inhibitor, 5-10 mg twice daily. Lesional scalp punch biopsies and peripheral blood were collected from alopecia areata patients. Human scalp biopsies went straight into PAXgene tissue containers for immediate fixation. As encoded in the germline V gene (reference sequence), CDR1 is LNHNV while CDR2 is YYDKDF. Inclusive of the bounding cysteine and phenylalanine, the CDR3 is 13 residues long. Only CDR3 DNA remains: 39 bases, in frame from the first base. V sheds 1 base and J sheds 6 bases, leaving 6 bases between their ends.

Sequencing used skin, obtained at week 4, from a patient treated with tofacitinib. The V gene is TRBV15 and the J gene is TRBJ2-2, with no confident D gene call. The sequence came from a human donor with alopecia areata. In nucleotides, the sequence is TGTGCCACCAGCAGAGCGTCAGCCGGGGAGCTGTTTTTT. Its coded protein is CATSRASAGELFF.